This T cell receptor beta chain stems from a study of CD8+ T cells in alopecia areata. Treatment in this sample: oral pan-JAK inhibitor, 5-10 mg twice daily. The V end lost 0 bases, the J end lost 5 bases, and 7 bases lay between the germline ends. CDR3 length equals 13 residues. Germline CDR1 and CDR2: ENHRY and SYGVKD. This clone was seen only once. RNA extraction and reverse transcription yielded cDNA as sequencing template. Clones were read by immunoSEQ multiplex PCR, and TCRdb kept only the in-frame ones, dropping some. The table records more than 90,000 clones, approximately 54% of them present only once.

The receptor was derived from a human donor with alopecia areata. This sample comprised CD8+ T cells sorted from blood, obtained at week 24, from a patient treated with tofacitinib. This chain joins TRBV10-3 and TRBJ1-2; D is unresolved. The CDR3 bases are TGTGCCATCAGTGAGTCGACGGAGTATGGCTACACCTTC. This encodes CAISESTEYGYTF.